This TCR beta chain stems from a study of beta chain features in type 1 diabetes. Study overall: Researchers looked at some 110 million sorted cells across all samples.

This clone came up a few times. Expressed TCRB transcripts were sequenced because the entire RNA isolate underwent reverse transcription. The repertoire was sequenced with immunoSEQ multiplex PCR; TCRdb's copy has only in-frame clones and lacks some. Of around 340,000 clones listed, around 19% are singletons. With V trimmed by 5 bases and J by 5 bases, 4 bases remained unmatched. CDR3 size: 12 residues. CDR1 SGHDT and CDR2 YYEEEE come from the germline V gene. The TCR was taken from a woman aged 18-35 years in good health. Sequencing input: naive CD4+ T cells from blood. The V gene is TRBV5-6, the J gene TRBJ2-7; 7 bases are shared with TRBD1. In nucleotides, the CDR3 is TGTGCCAGCAGGGACAGGTCTCACGAGCAGTACTTC. This codes for CASRDRSHEQYF.